This passage covers 8 T cell receptor beta chains from one sample sequenced in a study of blood T cell repertoires in COVID-19. Clones were read by immunoSEQ multiplex PCR, and TCRdb kept only the in-frame ones, dropping some. There are 65,000 to 95,000 clones in the sample; 80% to 90% occur only once, and around 20% lies in the top ten. Source material: peripheral blood. These receptors were collected from a woman in her fifties or sixties with acute or convalescent COVID-19.

This chain joins TRBV15 and TRBJ1-2; perhaps TRBD1 as D (5 bases). The V and J ends lost 4 bases and 6 bases respectively, with 12 bases between them. This CDR3 has 13 amino acids. Germline V gene data show CDR1 as LNHNV and CDR2 as YYDKDF (reference sequence). Here the CDR3 DNA reads TGTGCCACCAGCACGGGACTAAGGGATGGCTACACCTTC. This sequence encodes CATSTGLRDGYTF.

This rearrangement joins TRBV6-5 to TRBJ2-5; TRBD1 is a possible D gene (7 bases). This CDR3 has 13 residues. The ends were cut back, 8 bases at V and 7 bases at J, with 17 bases in the middle. Germline loops: CDR1 MNHEY, CDR2 SVGAGI. CDR3 DNA: TGTGCCAGCCAGGGGGGAGGAGGGCGGACCCAGTACTTC. As protein: CASQGGGGRTQYF.

This chain links TRBV5-1 with TRBJ1-4, with D uncertain. Germline CDR1 is SGHRS and CDR2 is YFSETQ. Trimming stripped 4 bases from V and 5 bases from J, with 12 bases between. This CDR3 contains 14 residues. CDR3 residues: CASSPTPGNEKLFF. CDR3 DNA: TGCGCCAGCAGCCCAACGCCCGGGAATGAAAAACTGTTTTTT.

This clone came up once. The V and J genes are TRBV19 and TRBJ1-1; TRBD1 is a possible D gene (6 bases). V was trimmed by 4 bases and J by 0 bases, leaving 18 bases between them. The CDR3 sequence is 17 residues long. CDR1 and CDR2 (germline): LNHDA, SQIVND (reference sequence). In DNA, the CDR3 is TGTGCCAGTAGTACCGACATAAACAGGGATATGAACACTGAAGCTTTCTTT. Its translation: CASSTDINRDMNTEAFF.

The chain recombines TRBV25-1 with TRBJ2-3; TRBD1 agrees at 8 bases. CDR3 length: 16 amino acids. Germline V lookup: CDR1 MGHDK, CDR2 SYGVNS. The junction had 6 bases not matched to a gene; V was cut back by 2 bases and J by 2 bases. The chain's CDR3 is CASSEGTGGITDTQYF. The DNA of the CDR3 is TGTGCCAGCAGTGAAGGCACAGGGGGTATCACAGATACGCAGTATTTT.

The rearrangement uses TRBV25-1 and TRBJ1-6, with D possibly TRBD1 on 6 matching bases. The CDR3 is 14 residues long. Trimming stripped 5 bases from V and 6 bases from J, with 11 bases between. Per the germline V gene, CDR1 is MGHDK and CDR2 is SYGVNS. DNA for the CDR3: TGTGCCAGCAGTAGGGGGATCATTAATTCACCCCTCCACTTT. Its translation: CASSRGIINSPLHF.

The rearrangement uses TRBV29-1 and TRBJ1-2; a weak D match, TRBD1 (6 bases). Germline-derived CDR1 and CDR2 are SQVTM and ANQGSEA. This CDR3 region has 14 residues. V lost 7 bases and J 6 bases, leaving 21 bases between the germline ends. Here the CDR3 reads CSALQGSAGNGYTF. CDR3 nucleotide sequence: TGCAGCGCCTTACAGGGCTCGGCGGGCAATGGCTACACCTTC.

This CDR3 is CASSPRGSYEQYF. In DNA form, the CDR3 reads TGTGCCAGCAGCCCCAGGGGATCCTACGAGCAGTACTTC. The rearrangement joins TRBV5-6 to TRBJ2-7; TRBD1 is a possible D gene (6 bases). Looked up from germline, CDR1 is SGHDT and CDR2 is YYEEEE. The CDR3 has 13 residues. The V end was cut by 4 bases, the J end by 1 base, with 9 bases between.